At least ten counts were recorded for the clone carrying this TCR beta chain. What it binds is unknown. The CDR3 consists of 13 residues. V gave up 4 bases and J gave up 7 bases, with 13 bases separating them. The germline V gene has CDR1 LGHNA and CDR2 YSLEER. Libraries for TCR beta were made by quantitative 5'-RACE with molecular barcodes. From the 5' RACE reads, TCRdb called clonotypes with MiXCR, one entry per CDR3 protein. The sample contains 750,000 to 850,000 distinct CDR3 sequences, about an eighth of which appear only once. This sample was included in a study of CD8 T cells in ankylosing spondylitis. Study-wide findings and caveats: Blood from ankylosing spondylitis patients appeared to carry a characteristic roughly 8-variant TCR beta motif. In the blood and synovial fluid of reactive arthritis, some motif variants had been previously reported.

This receptor was identified in a male donor with ankylosing spondylitis. The sample was blood, either unsorted or a sorted T cell fraction (not recorded which). The chain employs TRBV4-3 and TRBJ1-1, with D hard to call. CDR3 region: CASSPQSGREAFF. CDR3 DNA: TGCGCCAGCAGCCCCCAGTCGGGCCGTGAAGCTTTCTTT.